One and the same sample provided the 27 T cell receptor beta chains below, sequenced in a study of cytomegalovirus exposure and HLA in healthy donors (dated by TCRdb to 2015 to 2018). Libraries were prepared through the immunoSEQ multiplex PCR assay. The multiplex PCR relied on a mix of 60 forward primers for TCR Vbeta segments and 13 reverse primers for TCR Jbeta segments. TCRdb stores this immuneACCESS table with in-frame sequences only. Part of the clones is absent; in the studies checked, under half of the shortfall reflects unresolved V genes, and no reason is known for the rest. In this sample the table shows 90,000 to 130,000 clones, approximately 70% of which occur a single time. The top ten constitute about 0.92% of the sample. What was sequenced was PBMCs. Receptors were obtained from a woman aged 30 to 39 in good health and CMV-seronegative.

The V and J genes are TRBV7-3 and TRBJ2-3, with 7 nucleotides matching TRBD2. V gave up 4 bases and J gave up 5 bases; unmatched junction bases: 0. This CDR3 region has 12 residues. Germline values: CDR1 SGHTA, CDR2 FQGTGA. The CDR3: CASSSSGDTQYF. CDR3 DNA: TGTGCCAGCAGCTCTAGCGGAGATACGCAGTATTTT. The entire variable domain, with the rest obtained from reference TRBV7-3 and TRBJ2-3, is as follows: GAGVSQTPSNKVTEKGKYVELRCDPISGHTALYWYRQSLGQGPEFLIYFQGTGAADDSGLPNDRFFAVRPEGSVSTLKIQRTERGDSAVYLCASSSSGDTQYFGPGTRLTVL.

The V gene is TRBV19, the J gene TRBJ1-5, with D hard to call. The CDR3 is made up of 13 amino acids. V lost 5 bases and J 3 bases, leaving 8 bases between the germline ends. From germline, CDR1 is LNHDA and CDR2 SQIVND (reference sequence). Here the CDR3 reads CASSSQYNQPQHF. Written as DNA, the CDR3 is TGTGCCAGTAGTTCACAGTACAATCAGCCCCAGCATTTT.

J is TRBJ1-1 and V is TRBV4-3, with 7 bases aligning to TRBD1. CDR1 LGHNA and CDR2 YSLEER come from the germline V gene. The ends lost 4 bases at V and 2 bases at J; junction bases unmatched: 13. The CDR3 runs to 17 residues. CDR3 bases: TGCGCCAGCAGCCCCGGAGGGGGCTTGGGGGTAAACACTGAAGCTTTCTTT. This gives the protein CASSPGGGLGVNTEAFF.

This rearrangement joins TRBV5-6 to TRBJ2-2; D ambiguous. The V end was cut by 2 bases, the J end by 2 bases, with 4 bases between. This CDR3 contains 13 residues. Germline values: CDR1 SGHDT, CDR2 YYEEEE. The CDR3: CASSFGNTGELFF. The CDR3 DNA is TGTGCCAGCAGCTTTGGCAACACCGGGGAGCTGTTTTTT. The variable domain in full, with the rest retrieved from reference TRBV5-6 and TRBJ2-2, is DAGVTQSPTHLIKTRGQQVTLRCSPKSGHDTVSWYQQALGQGPQFIFQYYEEEERQRGNFPDRFSGHQFPNYSSELNVNALLLGDSALYLCASSFGNTGELFFGEGSRLTVL.

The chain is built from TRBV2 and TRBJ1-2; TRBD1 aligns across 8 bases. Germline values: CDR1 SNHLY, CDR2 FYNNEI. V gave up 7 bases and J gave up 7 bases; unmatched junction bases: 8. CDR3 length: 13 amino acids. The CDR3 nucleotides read TGTGCCAGCACCAGCCAGGGGGCGGTTGGCTACACCTTC. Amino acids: CASTSQGAVGYTF. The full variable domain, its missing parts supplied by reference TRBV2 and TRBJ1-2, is EPEVTQTPSHQVTQMGQEVILRCVPISNHLYFYWYRQILGQKVEFLVSFYNNEISEKSEIFDDQFSVERPDGSNFTLKIRSTKLEDSAMYFCASTSQGAVGYTFGSGTRLTVV.

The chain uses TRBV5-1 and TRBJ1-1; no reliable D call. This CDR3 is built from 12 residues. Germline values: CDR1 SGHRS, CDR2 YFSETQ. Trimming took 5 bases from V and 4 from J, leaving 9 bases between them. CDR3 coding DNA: TGCGCCAGCAGTCCCCCAGGCACTGAAGCTTTCTTT. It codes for CASSPPGTEAFF.

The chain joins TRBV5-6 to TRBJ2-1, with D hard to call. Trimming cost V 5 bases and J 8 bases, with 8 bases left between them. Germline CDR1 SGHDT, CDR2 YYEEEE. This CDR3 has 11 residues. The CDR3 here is CASSIIYEQFF. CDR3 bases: TGTGCCAGCAGTATAATATATGAGCAGTTCTTC.

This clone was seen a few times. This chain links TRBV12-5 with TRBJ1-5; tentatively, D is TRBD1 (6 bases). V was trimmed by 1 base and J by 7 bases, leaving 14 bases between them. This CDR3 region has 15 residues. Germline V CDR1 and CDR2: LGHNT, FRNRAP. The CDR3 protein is CASGLAGGGGQPQHF. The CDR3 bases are TGTGCTAGTGGTTTGGCCGGGGGGGGCGGGCAGCCCCAGCATTTT.

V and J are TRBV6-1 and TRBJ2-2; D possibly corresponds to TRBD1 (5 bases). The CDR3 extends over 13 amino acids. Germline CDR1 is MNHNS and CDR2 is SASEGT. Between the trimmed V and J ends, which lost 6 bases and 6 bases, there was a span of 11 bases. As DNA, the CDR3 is TGTGCCAGCAGGGGCAGGGTAGCCGGGGAGCTGTTTTTT. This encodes CASRGRVAGELFF.

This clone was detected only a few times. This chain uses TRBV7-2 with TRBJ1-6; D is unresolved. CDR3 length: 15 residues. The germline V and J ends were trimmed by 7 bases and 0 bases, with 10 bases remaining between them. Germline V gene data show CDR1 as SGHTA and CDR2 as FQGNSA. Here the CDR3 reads CASIDPGSYNSPLHF. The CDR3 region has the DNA TGTGCCAGCATCGACCCGGGCTCCTATAATTCACCCCTCCACTTT.

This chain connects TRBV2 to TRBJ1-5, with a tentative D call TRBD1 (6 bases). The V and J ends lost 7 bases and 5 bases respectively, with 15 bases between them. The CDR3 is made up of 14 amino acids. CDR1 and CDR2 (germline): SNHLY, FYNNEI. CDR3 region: CASMDGQKHQPQHF. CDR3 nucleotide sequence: TGTGCCAGCATGGACGGACAGAAGCATCAGCCCCAGCATTTT.

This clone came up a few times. Here the CDR3 DNA reads TGTGCCAGCAGCCCGGACAGGGACGGGCAGTACTTC. This codes for CASSPDRDGQYF. The V gene is TRBV7-9, the J gene TRBJ2-7; 8 nucleotides agree with TRBD1. Germline V CDR1 and CDR2: SEHNR, FQNEAQ (reference sequence). The CDR3 consists of 12 residues. Unmatched junction bases numbered 6, after V lost 5 bases and J lost 9 bases.

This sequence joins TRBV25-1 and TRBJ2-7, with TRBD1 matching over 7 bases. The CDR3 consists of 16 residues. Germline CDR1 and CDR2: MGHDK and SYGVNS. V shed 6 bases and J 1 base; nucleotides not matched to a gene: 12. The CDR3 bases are TGTGCCAGCAGCCTTAAGACAGGGCTGGGGTCCTACGAGCAGTACTTC. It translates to CASSLKTGLGSYEQYF.

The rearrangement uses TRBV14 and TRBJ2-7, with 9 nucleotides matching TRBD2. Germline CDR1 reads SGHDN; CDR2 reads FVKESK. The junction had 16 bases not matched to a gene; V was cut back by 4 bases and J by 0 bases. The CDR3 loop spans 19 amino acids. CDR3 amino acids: CASSPKPISSGKFSYEQYF. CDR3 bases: TGTGCCAGCAGCCCTAAGCCCATATCTAGCGGGAAGTTCTCCTACGAGCAGTACTTC.

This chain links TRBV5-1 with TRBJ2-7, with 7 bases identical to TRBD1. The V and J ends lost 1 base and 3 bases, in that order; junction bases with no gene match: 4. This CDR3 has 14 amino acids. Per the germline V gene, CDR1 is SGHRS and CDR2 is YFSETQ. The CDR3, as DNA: TGCGCCAGCAGCTTGCCAGGACAGGTCTACGAGCAGTACTTC. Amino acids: CASSLPGQVYEQYF.

CDR3 region: CASSSDTSYEKLFF. As DNA, the CDR3 is TGTGCCAGCAGTTCGGACACCTCTTATGAAAAACTGTTTTTT. This chain connects TRBV6-5 to TRBJ1-4; a possible D gene is TRBD1 (5 bases). Germline CDR1 reads MNHEY; CDR2 reads SVGAGI. Trimming cost V 4 bases and J 6 bases, with 12 bases left between them. This CDR3 spans 14 amino acids.

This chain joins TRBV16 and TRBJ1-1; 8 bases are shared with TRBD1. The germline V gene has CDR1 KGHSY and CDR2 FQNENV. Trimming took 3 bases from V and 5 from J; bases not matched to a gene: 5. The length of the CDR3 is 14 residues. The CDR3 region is CASSHNRGETEAFF. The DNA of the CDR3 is TGTGCCAGCAGCCATAACAGGGGGGAAACTGAAGCTTTCTTT. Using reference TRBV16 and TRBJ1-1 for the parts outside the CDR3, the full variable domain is GEEVAQTPKHLVRGEGQKAKLYCAPIKGHSYVFWYQQVLKNEFKFLISFQNENVFDETGMPKERFSAKCLPNSPCSLEIQATKLEDSAVYFCASSHNRGETEAFFGQGTRLTVV.

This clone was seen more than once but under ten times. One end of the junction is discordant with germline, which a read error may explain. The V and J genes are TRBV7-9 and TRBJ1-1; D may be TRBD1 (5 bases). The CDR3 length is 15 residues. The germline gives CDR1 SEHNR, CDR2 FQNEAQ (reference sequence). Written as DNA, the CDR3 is TGTGCCAGCAGCCTAGCCCTCATCCAGGGAACTGAAGCTTTCTTT. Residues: CASSLALIQGTEAFF. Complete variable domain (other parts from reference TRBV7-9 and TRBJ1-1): DTGVSQNPRHKITKRGQNVTFRCDPISEHNRLYWYRQTLGQGPEFLTYFQNEAQLEKSRLLSDRFSAERPKGSFSTLEIQRTEQGDSAMYLCASSLALIQGTEAFFGQGTRLTVV.

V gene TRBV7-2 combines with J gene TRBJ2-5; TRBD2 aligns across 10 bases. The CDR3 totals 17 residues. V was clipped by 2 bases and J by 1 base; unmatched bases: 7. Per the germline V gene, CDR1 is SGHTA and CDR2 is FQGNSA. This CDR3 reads CASSLWPAGGLQETQYF. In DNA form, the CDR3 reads TGTGCCAGCAGCTTATGGCCAGCGGGAGGGCTCCAAGAGACCCAGTACTTC.

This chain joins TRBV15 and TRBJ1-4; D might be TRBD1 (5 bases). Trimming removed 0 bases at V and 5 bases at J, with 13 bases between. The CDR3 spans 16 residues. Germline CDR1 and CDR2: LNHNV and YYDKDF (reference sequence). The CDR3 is CATSRDQGSFNEKLFF. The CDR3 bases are TGTGCCACCAGCAGAGATCAGGGCAGCTTCAATGAAAAACTGTTTTTT.

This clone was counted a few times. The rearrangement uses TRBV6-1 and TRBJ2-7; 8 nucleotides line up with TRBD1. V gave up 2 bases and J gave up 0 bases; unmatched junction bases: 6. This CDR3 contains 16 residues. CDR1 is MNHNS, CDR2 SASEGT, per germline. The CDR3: CASSETVGTGSYEQYF. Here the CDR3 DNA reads TGTGCCAGCAGTGAAACGGTCGGGACAGGCTCCTACGAGCAGTACTTC.

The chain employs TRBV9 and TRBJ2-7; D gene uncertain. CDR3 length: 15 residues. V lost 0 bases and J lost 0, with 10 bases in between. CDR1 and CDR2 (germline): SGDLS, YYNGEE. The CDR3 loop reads CASSVGSGYSYEQYF. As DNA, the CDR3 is TGTGCCAGCAGCGTAGGATCCGGTTACTCCTACGAGCAGTACTTC.

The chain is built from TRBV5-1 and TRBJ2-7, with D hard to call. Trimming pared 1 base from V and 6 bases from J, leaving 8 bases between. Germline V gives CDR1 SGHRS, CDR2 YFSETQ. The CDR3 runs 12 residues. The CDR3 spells CASSLSVGEQYF. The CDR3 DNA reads TGCGCCAGCAGCTTGTCGGTTGGCGAGCAGTACTTC.

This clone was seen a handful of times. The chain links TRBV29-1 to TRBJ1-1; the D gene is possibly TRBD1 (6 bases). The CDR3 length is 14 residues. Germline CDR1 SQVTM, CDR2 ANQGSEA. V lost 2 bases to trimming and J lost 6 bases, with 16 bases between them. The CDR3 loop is CSVESRTGIPEAFF. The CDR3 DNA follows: TGCAGCGTTGAATCTAGAACAGGGATCCCTGAAGCTTTCTTT.

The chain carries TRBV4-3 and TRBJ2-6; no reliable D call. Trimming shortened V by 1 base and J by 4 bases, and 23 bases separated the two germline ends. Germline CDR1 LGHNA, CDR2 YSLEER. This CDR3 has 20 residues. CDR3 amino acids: CASSQVFWVGSFSGANVLTF. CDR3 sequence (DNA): TGCGCCAGCAGCCAAGTTTTCTGGGTGGGCAGCTTTTCGGGGGCCAACGTCCTGACTTTC.

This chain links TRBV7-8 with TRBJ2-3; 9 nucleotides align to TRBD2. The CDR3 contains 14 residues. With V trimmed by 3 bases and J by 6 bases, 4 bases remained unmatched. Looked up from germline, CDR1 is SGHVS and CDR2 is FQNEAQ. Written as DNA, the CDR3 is TGTGCCAGCAGCTTTAGCGGGAGAGGGGATACGCAGTATTTT. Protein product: CASSFSGRGDTQYF.

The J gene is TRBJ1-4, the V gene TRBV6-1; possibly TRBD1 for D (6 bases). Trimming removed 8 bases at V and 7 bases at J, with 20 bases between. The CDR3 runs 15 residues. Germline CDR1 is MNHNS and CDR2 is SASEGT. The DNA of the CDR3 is TGTGCCAGCTCGAGGGAGACGGGGGGCAGTGAAAAACTGTTTTTT. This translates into CASSRETGGSEKLFF.